A selection of T cell receptor beta chains follows, all from one sample in a study of identical twins. TCRdb itself ran the 5' RACE reads through MiXCR, one entry per CDR3 protein. Of 600,000 to 850,000 distinct CDR3 sequences in the sample, 15% to 20% were seen once. These data were also reused for a study on T cells expressing NK-cell markers.

Input material: PBMCs. The receptors here all came from a young woman in good health. The CDR3 runs from the conserved cysteine through the conserved F or W. Each record gives: clone size, J gene, D gene, V gene, CDR3 DNA, CDR3 protein. D genes are given only for firm matches. Clone size is not always given. Where it is, it says once, few, many or a class for expanded clones.

abundance: NA; j_gene: TRBJ2-7; d_gene: TRBD2; v_gene: TRBV20-1; CDR3nt: TGCAGTGCCGGATTGGGGACTAGCGGGAGGAACGAGCAGTACTTC; CDR3aa: CSAGLGTSGRNEQYF
abundance: NA; j_gene: TRBJ1-1; d_gene: NA; v_gene: TRBV11-2; CDR3nt: TGTGCCAGCAGCTTAGGGACATCGAGGACTGAAGCTTTCTTT; CDR3aa: CASSLGTSRTEAFF
abundance: NA; j_gene: TRBJ1-4; d_gene: NA; v_gene: TRBV13; CDR3nt: TGTGCCAGCAGCTTGGGGATGGCAGCCAATGAAAAACTGTTTTTT; CDR3aa: CASSLGMAANEKLFF
abundance: NA; j_gene: TRBJ2-1; d_gene: NA; v_gene: TRBV9; CDR3nt: TGTGCCAGCAGCGTAGCAGGGGAATCCTACAATGAGCAGTTCTTC; CDR3aa: CASSVAGESYNEQFF
abundance: few; j_gene: TRBJ2-1; d_gene: TRBD2; v_gene: TRBV6-2/TRBV6-3; CDR3nt: TGTGCCACCCAGGAGGGGACTAGCACCTACAATGAGCAGTTCTTC; CDR3aa: CATQEGTSTYNEQFF
abundance: few; j_gene: TRBJ2-1; d_gene: NA; v_gene: TRBV7-9; CDR3nt: TGTGCCAGCAGTCACCACAGAAAATCGTTCTTC; CDR3aa: CASSHHRKSFF
abundance: NA; j_gene: TRBJ1-5; d_gene: NA; v_gene: TRBV15; CDR3nt: TGTGCCACCAGCAGAGAAAAGGCAGGGACCTCCAATCAGCCCCAGCATTTT; CDR3aa: CATSREKAGTSNQPQHF
abundance: few; j_gene: TRBJ2-4; d_gene: NA; v_gene: TRBV7-2; CDR3nt: TGTGCCAGCAGCCCGCGTGGTAACATTCAGTACTTC; CDR3aa: CASSPRGNIQYF
abundance: NA; j_gene: TRBJ1-2; d_gene: NA; v_gene: TRBV7-6; CDR3nt: TGTGCCAGCAGCGCTGGTTTCTATGGCTACACCTTC; CDR3aa: CASSAGFYGYTF
abundance: NA; j_gene: TRBJ2-1; d_gene: TRBD2; v_gene: TRBV11-2; CDR3nt: TGTGCCAGCAGTCAGGGACTAGATAACAATGAGCAGTTCTTC; CDR3aa: CASSQGLDNNEQFF
abundance: few; j_gene: TRBJ2-7; d_gene: TRBD1; v_gene: TRBV12-3/TRBV12-4; CDR3nt: TGTGCCAGCAGTGCTGACAGGGGTTCCGAGCAGTACTTC; CDR3aa: CASSADRGSEQYF
abundance: NA; j_gene: TRBJ2-3; d_gene: NA; v_gene: TRBV20-1; CDR3nt: TGCAGTGCTCCCGACAGGTCGGGCGGAGATACGCAGTATTTT; CDR3aa: CSAPDRSGGDTQYF
abundance: NA; j_gene: TRBJ2-5; d_gene: NA; v_gene: TRBV11-2; CDR3nt: TGTGCCAGCAGCGTGGACAGTTACGAGACCCAGTACTTC; CDR3aa: CASSVDSYETQYF
abundance: NA; j_gene: TRBJ1-4; d_gene: NA; v_gene: TRBV20-1; CDR3nt: TGCAGTGCTAGGGGAGGGGCTAATGAAAAACTGTTTTTT; CDR3aa: CSARGGANEKLFF
abundance: NA; j_gene: TRBJ1-1; d_gene: NA; v_gene: TRBV18; CDR3nt: TGTGCCAGCTCACCCGACGGGACCTACACTGAAGCTTTCTTT; CDR3aa: CASSPDGTYTEAFF
abundance: few; j_gene: TRBJ2-1; d_gene: NA; v_gene: TRBV20-1; CDR3nt: TGCAGTGCTAATAGGGACATGCCCTACAATGAGCAGTTCTTC; CDR3aa: CSANRDMPYNEQFF
abundance: NA; j_gene: TRBJ2-3; d_gene: NA; v_gene: TRBV20-1; CDR3nt: TGCAGTGGCTTCAGGGGAGATACGCAGTATTTT; CDR3aa: CSGFRGDTQYF
abundance: few; j_gene: TRBJ1-5; d_gene: NA; v_gene: TRBV7-9; CDR3nt: TGTGCCAGCAGCTTAGTCGGGGGCGGTCAGCCCCAGCATTTT; CDR3aa: CASSLVGGGQPQHF
abundance: few; j_gene: TRBJ2-1; d_gene: NA; v_gene: TRBV9; CDR3nt: TGTGCCAGCAGCGTAGGTGGGACGTCGGACAATGAGCAGTTCTTC; CDR3aa: CASSVGGTSDNEQFF
abundance: NA; j_gene: TRBJ2-5; d_gene: TRBD2; v_gene: TRBV5-1; CDR3nt: TGCGCCAGCAGCTTGGCGTCTAGCGGGAGTGAGACCCAGTACTTC; CDR3aa: CASSLASSGSETQYF
abundance: few; j_gene: TRBJ1-5; d_gene: NA; v_gene: TRBV2; CDR3nt: TGTGCCAGCAGTGGGAGTATGGGCAATCAGCCCCAGCATTTT; CDR3aa: CASSGSMGNQPQHF
abundance: few; j_gene: TRBJ2-4; d_gene: NA; v_gene: TRBV12-3/TRBV12-4; CDR3nt: TGTGCCAGCAGTTTAGAGGGCCCCAACATTCAGTACTTC; CDR3aa: CASSLEGPNIQYF
abundance: NA; j_gene: TRBJ1-4; d_gene: NA; v_gene: TRBV12-3/TRBV12-4; CDR3nt: TGTGCCAGCAGTCTCTGGGGGGGCTCAGCTAATGAAAAACTGTTTTTT; CDR3aa: CASSLWGGSANEKLFF
abundance: NA; j_gene: TRBJ1-4; d_gene: NA; v_gene: TRBV10-3; CDR3nt: TGTGCCATCAGTTCTACAAGAGGGGAAAAACTGTTTTTT; CDR3aa: CAISSTRGEKLFF
abundance: NA; j_gene: TRBJ2-7; d_gene: TRBD1; v_gene: TRBV27; CDR3nt: TGTGCCAGCAGGCTCCACCTTACAGGGGTCTACGAGCAGTACTTC; CDR3aa: CASRLHLTGVYEQYF
abundance: many; j_gene: TRBJ2-3; d_gene: NA; v_gene: TRBV6-5; CDR3nt: TGTGCCAGCAGTTACTCGCCTGGGCCTGGCACAGATACGCAGTATTTT; CDR3aa: CASSYSPGPGTDTQYF
abundance: few; j_gene: TRBJ2-3; d_gene: TRBD2; v_gene: TRBV12-3/TRBV12-4; CDR3nt: TGTGCCAGCAGTTTGCGGCTAGCGGGATGGACAGATACGCAGTATTTT; CDR3aa: CASSLRLAGWTDTQYF
abundance: few; j_gene: TRBJ2-7; d_gene: NA; v_gene: TRBV10-1; CDR3nt: TGCGCCAGCAGTGAGTCAGCCACGGGGGAGCAGTACTTC; CDR3aa: CASSESATGEQYF
abundance: many; j_gene: TRBJ1-2; d_gene: NA; v_gene: TRBV12-3/TRBV12-4; CDR3nt: TGTGCCAGCAGACTCAATCGGGACGCTGCGGGCTACACCTTC; CDR3aa: CASRLNRDAAGYTF
abundance: NA; j_gene: TRBJ2-4; d_gene: NA; v_gene: TRBV6-5; CDR3nt: TGTGCCAGCAGTTACGGCAGGGGGGGAAACATTCAGTACTTC; CDR3aa: CASSYGRGGNIQYF
abundance: few; j_gene: TRBJ1-3; d_gene: NA; v_gene: TRBV5-1; CDR3nt: TGCGCCAGCAGCTTATTAGGAATCGGAAACACCATATATTTT; CDR3aa: CASSLLGIGNTIYF
abundance: few; j_gene: TRBJ1-6; d_gene: NA; v_gene: TRBV20-1; CDR3nt: TGCAGTGGGGCGGGCGGGAATAATTCACCCCTCCACTTT; CDR3aa: CSGAGGNNSPLHF
abundance: NA; j_gene: TRBJ2-5; d_gene: NA; v_gene: TRBV4-2; CDR3nt: TGTGCCAGCAGCCAAGATCACCAGTCCTCCGAGACCCAGTACTTC; CDR3aa: CASSQDHQSSETQYF
abundance: few; j_gene: TRBJ2-2; d_gene: NA; v_gene: TRBV6-5; CDR3nt: TGTGCCAGCAGTTACGCAGGGGTCGGGGAGCTGTTTTTT; CDR3aa: CASSYAGVGELFF
abundance: few; j_gene: TRBJ2-7; d_gene: NA; v_gene: TRBV7-2; CDR3nt: TGTGCCAGCAGCTCGAATCCCGGGAGCTCCTACGAGCAGTACTTC; CDR3aa: CASSSNPGSSYEQYF
abundance: NA; j_gene: TRBJ2-5; d_gene: TRBD2; v_gene: TRBV24-1; CDR3nt: TGTGCCACCAGTGATCGGGGGGACGGACAAGAGACCCAGTACTTC; CDR3aa: CATSDRGDGQETQYF
abundance: NA; j_gene: TRBJ2-1; d_gene: NA; v_gene: TRBV20-1; CDR3nt: TGCAGTGCTAGAGTAGGGATTAGCTCCTACAATGAGCAGTTCTTC; CDR3aa: CSARVGISSYNEQFF
abundance: NA; j_gene: TRBJ2-1; d_gene: TRBD2; v_gene: TRBV15; CDR3nt: TGTGCCACGTCGGGGGGGGGCTTTGAGCAGTTCTTC; CDR3aa: CATSGGGFEQFF
abundance: NA; j_gene: TRBJ2-7; d_gene: TRBD1; v_gene: TRBV12-3/TRBV12-4; CDR3nt: TGTGCCAGCAGCGGGACAGGGCTGACCTACGAGCAGTACTTC; CDR3aa: CASSGTGLTYEQYF
abundance: NA; j_gene: TRBJ2-1; d_gene: NA; v_gene: TRBV7-2; CDR3nt: TGTGCCAGCCAAGACCTCAACAAGGCTTACAATGAGCAGTTCTTC; CDR3aa: CASQDLNKAYNEQFF
abundance: NA; j_gene: TRBJ2-3; d_gene: TRBD2; v_gene: TRBV27; CDR3nt: TGTGCCAGCAGTTTATTAGGACTAGCGGGGGGGCCTGCTGATACGCAGTATTTT; CDR3aa: CASSLLGLAGGPADTQYF
abundance: few; j_gene: TRBJ2-2; d_gene: NA; v_gene: TRBV15; CDR3nt: TGTGCCACCAGCGAGGTGGGGTCCGGGGAGCTGTTTTTT; CDR3aa: CATSEVGSGELFF
abundance: NA; j_gene: TRBJ2-1; d_gene: NA; v_gene: TRBV20-1; CDR3nt: TGCAGTGCTGATCAAGACCTTGCCGGTGAGCAGTTCTTC; CDR3aa: CSADQDLAGEQFF
abundance: NA; j_gene: TRBJ2-1; d_gene: TRBD2; v_gene: TRBV4-1; CDR3nt: TGCGCCAGCAGCCAGGTTAGCGGGGGGGCCGACAATGAGCAGTTCTTC; CDR3aa: CASSQVSGGADNEQFF
abundance: NA; j_gene: TRBJ2-5; d_gene: NA; v_gene: TRBV3-1; CDR3nt: TGTGCCAGCAGCCAAGATCCAAGCAGCCAAGAGACCCAGTACTTC; CDR3aa: CASSQDPSSQETQYF
abundance: few; j_gene: TRBJ2-1; d_gene: TRBD2; v_gene: TRBV6-5; CDR3nt: TGTGCCAGCAGTTACTCGAACCTAGCGGGGGTATCTAGTGAGCAGTTCTTC; CDR3aa: CASSYSNLAGVSSEQFF
abundance: NA; j_gene: TRBJ1-5; d_gene: TRBD1; v_gene: TRBV7-2; CDR3nt: TGTGCCAGCAGCGATACAGGGGGTGGGGGTCAGCCCCAGCATTTT; CDR3aa: CASSDTGGGGQPQHF
abundance: few; j_gene: TRBJ2-1; d_gene: TRBD1; v_gene: TRBV10-3; CDR3nt: TGTGCCATCAACCGGGACAGAGAGATCCATGAGCAGTTCTTC; CDR3aa: CAINRDREIHEQFF
abundance: NA; j_gene: TRBJ2-3; d_gene: TRBD1; v_gene: TRBV15; CDR3nt: TGTGCCACCAGCAGGGATACCGGGACAGGGGTCACAGATACGCAGTATTTT; CDR3aa: CATSRDTGTGVTDTQYF
abundance: NA; j_gene: TRBJ2-1; d_gene: NA; v_gene: TRBV15; CDR3nt: TGTGCCACCAGCAGAGCTGGACTGGTCGGGAATGAGCAGTTCTTC; CDR3aa: CATSRAGLVGNEQFF
abundance: few; j_gene: TRBJ2-7; d_gene: TRBD2; v_gene: TRBV10-2; CDR3nt: TGCGCCAGCAGATATTCGGGGGGGCACGAGCAGTACTTC; CDR3aa: CASRYSGGHEQYF
abundance: many; j_gene: TRBJ1-2; d_gene: TRBD1; v_gene: TRBV7-9; CDR3nt: TGTGCCAGCAGCAAGCGGACAGGGGGAAATGATGGCTACACCTTC; CDR3aa: CASSKRTGGNDGYTF
abundance: NA; j_gene: TRBJ2-1; d_gene: NA; v_gene: TRBV18; CDR3nt: TGTGCCAGCTCACCACCGACTAGTCCTAATGAGCAGTTCTTC; CDR3aa: CASSPPTSPNEQFF
abundance: NA; j_gene: TRBJ2-1; d_gene: NA; v_gene: TRBV21-1; CDR3nt: TGTGCCAGCAGCAAAGAGGGGCTAGCGGGAGATGGATATGAGCAGTTCTTC; CDR3aa: CASSKEGLAGDGYEQFF